These 3 T cell receptor beta chains were all obtained from the same sample, sequenced in a study of blood T cell repertoires in COVID-19. Method: immunoSEQ multiplex PCR; TCRdb's copy keeps in-frame clones and lacks some. The sample records about 150,000 clones, roughly 88% being singletons. The sequenced material came from peripheral blood. Receptor source: a woman aged 50 to 60 in a cohort sampled during active or convalescent COVID-19.

This clone was counted only a few times. The V and J genes are TRBV13 and TRBJ2-3; D perhaps matches TRBD2 (5 bases). Looked up from germline, CDR1 is PRHDT and CDR2 is FYEKMQ (reference sequence). V lost 6 bases and J lost 6, with 13 bases in between. The CDR3 has 13 residues. CDR3 DNA sequence: TGTGCCAGCAGTAGGACTCTAATGGATACGCAGTATTTT. This sequence encodes CASSRTLMDTQYF.

The chain combines TRBV5-6 with TRBJ2-1; D remains unclear. Between the trimmed V and J ends, which lost 0 bases and 5 bases, there was a span of 12 bases. The CDR3 has 15 residues. Germline V gene sequence: CDR1 SGHDT, CDR2 YYEEEE. The CDR3 DNA reads TGTGCCAGCAGCTTGGTACCCGACATCCACAATGAGCAGTTCTTC. This translates into CASSLVPDIHNEQFF.

The chain employs TRBV4-1 and TRBJ1-5; 7 nucleotides align to TRBD1. J was trimmed by 2 bases and V by 4 bases; bases with no gene match: 2. The CDR3 extends over 14 amino acids. CDR1 and CDR2 (germline): MGHRA, YSYEKL. CDR3 sequence reads: CASSPGQGNQPQHF. CDR3 bases: TGCGCCAGCAGCCCCGGACAGGGCAATCAGCCCCAGCATTTT.